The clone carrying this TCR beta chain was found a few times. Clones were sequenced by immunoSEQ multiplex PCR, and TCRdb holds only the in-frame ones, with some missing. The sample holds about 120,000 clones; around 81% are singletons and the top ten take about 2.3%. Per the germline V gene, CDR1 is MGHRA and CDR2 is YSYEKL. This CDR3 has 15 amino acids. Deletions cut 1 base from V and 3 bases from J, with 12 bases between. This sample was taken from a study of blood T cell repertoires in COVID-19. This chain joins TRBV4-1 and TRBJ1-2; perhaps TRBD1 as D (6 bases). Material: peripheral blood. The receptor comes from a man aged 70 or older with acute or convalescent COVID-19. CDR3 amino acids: CASSQAQGYDYGYTF. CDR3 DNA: TGCGCCAGCAGCCAAGCACAGGGCTATGACTATGGCTACACCTTC.